This T cell receptor beta chain was profiled in a study of Ad26.COV2.S vaccination and SARS-CoV-2 variants. Across the study: Doses of Ad26.COV2.S were injected into muscle once or twice, 56 days apart.

The table came from immunoSEQ multiplex PCR; TCRdb's copy has only in-frame clones and leaves some out. In the table there are about 440,000 clones, roughly 85% of which are singletons. The V end lost 3 bases, the J end lost 6 bases, and 10 bases lay between the germline ends. This CDR3 is built from 13 residues. Treatment denoted: roughly 18 received Ad26.COV2.S at low or high dose, single or two shots; roughly five received placebo; per-sample allocation not given. Samples analyzed were those drawn on day 63 after the first vaccine or placebo injection. Sample: peripheral blood, taken in a trial of Ad26.COV2.S vaccine versus placebo. This TCR was recovered from a person aged 18-65 years who received the Ad26.COV2.S COVID-19 vaccine or a placebo. The chain recombines TRBV12-3 or TRBV12-4 with TRBJ2-3; D is possibly TRBD2 (6 bases). The CDR3 region is CASSFFGRDTQYF. In DNA form, the CDR3 reads TGTGCCAGCAGTTTTTTTGGGAGGGATACGCAGTATTTT.